These 21 T cell receptor beta chains were sequenced from one sample in a study of T cells expressing NK-cell markers. TCRdb re-called the 5' RACE reads and catalogs CDR3 proteins one per entry, DNA excluded. The table for this sample gives some 300,000 distinct CDR3 sequences. Sequencing input: blood T cells: a sorted CD56 or NKG2C T cell subset, CD4+ or CD8+ T cells, or bulk PBMC T cells (not recorded which). These receptors all stem from a man between 18 and 29 years old in good health.

CDR3 loop: CASSRHKGELFF. V gene TRBV5-4 combines with J gene TRBJ2-2. The CDR3 loop spans 12 amino acids. Germline-derived CDR1 and CDR2 are SGHNT and YYREEE (reference sequence).

The chain uses TRBV28 and TRBJ2-3; no DNA is available, so the TRBD1 call from TCRdb remains unchecked. This CDR3 region has 17 residues. CDR1 MDHEN and CDR2 SYDVKM come from the germline V gene. The chain's CDR3 is CASSSPGRLTSTDTQYF.

The genes are TRBV11-2 and TRBJ1-5. CDR1 is SGHAT and CDR2 is FQNNGV in the germline V gene. The CDR3 extends over 14 amino acids. The CDR3 protein is CASSLGGWGQPQHF.

The J gene is TRBJ2-1, the V gene TRBV2; the D gene TCRdb calls, TRBD1, cannot be checked with no DNA. CDR1 is SNHLY and CDR2 is FYNNEI in the germline V gene. There are 12 residues in the CDR3. The CDR3 is CASRRTANEQFF. The complete variable domain, with remaining parts taken from reference TRBV2 and TRBJ2-1, reads EPEVTQTPSHQVTQMGQEVILRCVPISNHLYFYWYRQILGQKVEFLVSFYNNEISEKSEIFDDQFSVERPDGSNFTLKIRSTKLEDSAMYFCASRRTANEQFFGPGTRLTVL.

CDR3 region: CASSLDPGRQPQHF. V and J are TRBV7-9 and TRBJ1-5; the TCRdb D gene call, TRBD1, has no DNA to confirm it. CDR3 length equals 14 residues. The V gene's germline CDR1 is SEHNR and CDR2 FQNEAQ (reference sequence).

Here the CDR3 reads CASSRPTSGREIDTQYF. The V gene is TRBV4-2, the J gene TRBJ2-3; as DNA is missing, the TRBD2 call by TCRdb cannot be tested. CDR1 is LGHNA and CDR2 is YNFKEQ in the germline V gene. The CDR3 length is 17 residues.

The genes are TRBV18 and TRBJ1-5; TCRdb's D call of TRBD1 is untestable without DNA. CDR1 is KGHSH, CDR2 LQKENI, per germline. The CDR3 sequence is 18 residues long. CDR3: CASSPIRQGAYSNQPQHF.

This chain links TRBV19 with TRBJ1-5; without DNA, the TCRdb call of TRBD1 cannot be checked. The CDR3 runs to 16 residues. Germline-derived CDR1 and CDR2 are LNHDA and SQIVND (reference sequence). CDR3 region: CASSHTGGYSNQPQHF.

The chain couples TRBV6-1 to TRBJ2-6; TCRdb picks TRBD1, but there is no DNA to check that call. The CDR3 contains 17 residues. Germline CDR1 is MNHNS and CDR2 is SASEGT. CDR3 amino acids: CASSLGQDLSGANVLTF.

The gene calls are TRBV4-1 and TRBJ1-2; TCRdb gives TRBD1 as the D gene, but with no DNA this cannot be confirmed. The CDR3 totals 15 residues. Germline CDR1 is MGHRA and CDR2 is YSYEKL. CDR3 loop: CASSQGRTGRHGYTF.

This CDR3 reads CATSSIGRGIDGNTIYF. This rearrangement joins TRBV15 to TRBJ1-3; the D call of TRBD1 rests on TCRdb alone, since no DNA is present to check it. In germline, CDR1 is LNHNV, CDR2 YYDKDF (reference sequence). This CDR3 contains 17 residues.

This sequence joins TRBV29-1 and TRBJ2-6; TCRdb gives TRBD1 as the D gene, but with no DNA this cannot be confirmed. This CDR3 is 14 amino acids long. CDR1 and CDR2 from the germline V gene are SQVTM and ANQGSEA. CDR3 amino acids: CSVNQGIGANVLTF.

The CDR3 sequence is CASSKTGGSYNSPLHF. The V gene is TRBV5-4, the J gene TRBJ1-6; TCRdb indicates TRBD1, and absent DNA this call remains unverified. Germline CDR1 SGHNT, CDR2 YYREEE (reference sequence). There are 16 residues in the CDR3.

The CDR3 here is CASSERAGRGYTF. The rearrangement links TRBV6-1 to TRBJ1-2; TCRdb names TRBD1, which stays unverified in the absence of DNA. Germline CDR1 MNHNS, CDR2 SASEGT. CDR3 length: 13 amino acids.

The chain joins TRBV7-7 to TRBJ2-5; without DNA, the TCRdb call of TRBD2 cannot be checked. Germline CDR1 SSHAT, CDR2 FNYEAQ (reference sequence). This CDR3 comprises 15 residues. The CDR3 spells CASSPSGRSQETQYF.

This clonotype is deemed medium-sized (0.01 to 0.1%) by its frequency. The J gene is TRBJ1-1, the V gene TRBV7-2. This CDR3 has 13 residues. Germline CDR1 SGHTA, CDR2 FQGNSA. This CDR3 is CASSLGLAARAFF.

The chain uses TRBV25-1 and TRBJ2-2. This CDR3 contains 14 residues. Germline V gives CDR1 MGHDK, CDR2 SYGVNS. The CDR3 is CASSPIENTGELFF.

The gene calls are TRBV30 and TRBJ2-1; TCRdb's assignment of TRBD2 cannot be checked, as there is no DNA. There are 17 residues in the CDR3. From germline, CDR1 is GTSNPN and CDR2 SVGIG (reference sequence). The CDR3 sequence: CAWSRGSGSRGGNEQFF. The entire variable domain, with the rest obtained from reference TRBV30 and TRBJ2-1, is as follows: SQTIHQWPATLVQPVGSPLSLECTVEGTSNPNLYWYRQAAGRGLQLLFYSVGIGQISSEVPQNLSASRPQDRQFILSSKKLLLSDSGFYLCAWSRGSGSRGGNEQFFGPGTRLTVL.

The V gene is TRBV29-1, the J gene TRBJ1-1. The CDR3 extends over 14 amino acids. Germline CDR1 reads SQVTM; CDR2 reads ANQGSEA. The CDR3 is CSVEPRRLNTEAFF.

The gene calls are TRBV9 and TRBJ2-7; TCRdb's D gene call, TRBD1, goes unchecked for lack of DNA. The V gene's germline CDR1 is SGDLS and CDR2 YYNGEE. The CDR3 totals 15 residues. The CDR3 spells CASSPRDSHPYEQYF.

The chain links TRBV5-6 to TRBJ1-1; TCRdb picks TRBD1, but there is no DNA to check that call. Germline CDR1 is SGHDT and CDR2 is YYEEEE. The CDR3 sequence is 12 residues long. The chain's CDR3 is CASSLQDSVAFF.